A selection of T cell receptor beta chains follows, all from one sample in a study of blood T cell repertoires in COVID-19. Method: immunoSEQ multiplex PCR; TCRdb's copy keeps in-frame clones and lacks some. Of more than 200,000 clones in the sample, about 88% were seen once. Sequencing was performed on peripheral blood. The origin of the receptors is a man aged 25-45 years with active or convalescent COVID-19. Both conserved end residues are part of each CDR3. A D gene is named only where the DNA matches it firmly. Size is omitted from some rows. Given values are once, few, many or a class for expanded clones.

>TRBJ2-2|.|TRBD2|TRBV7-9
TGTGCCAGCAGTCCGCAGGGAGGGACCGGGGAGCTGTTTTTT
CASSPQGGTGELFF
>TRBJ2-3|once|.|TRBV7-6
TGTGCCAGCAGCTTAGTTCAGGGAACTTCCAGCACAGATACGCAGTATTTT
CASSLVQGTSSTDTQYF
>TRBJ1-2|.|.|TRBV30
TGTGCCTGGAAGAGGCAGGGGCCAGTACCCGGGGGCTACACCTTC
CAWKRQGPVPGGYTF
>TRBJ2-1|.|TRBD2|TRBV4-3
TGCGCCAGCAGCCATATCCCTAGCGGGGGAGCCCATGAGCAGTTCTTC
CASSHIPSGGAHEQFF
>TRBJ1-1|.|.|TRBV5-6
TGTGCCAGCAGCTCGTACTGGGCGGGAGATGAAGCTTTCTTT
CASSSYWAGDEAFF
>TRBJ1-5|.|TRBD1|TRBV19
TGTGCCAGTAGGGGGACAGGGGAATCCAATCAGCCCCAGCATTTT
CASRGTGESNQPQHF
>TRBJ1-2|.|.|TRBV5-8
TGTGCCAGCAGCTTTACAGGGCTATACTATGGCTACACCTTC
CASSFTGLYYGYTF
>TRBJ2-7|.|.|TRBV7-2
TGTGCCAGCAGCTTAGGCGGGTTGTGGTCCTACGAGCAGTACTTC
CASSLGGLWSYEQYF
>TRBJ1-1|.|TRBD1|TRBV18
TGTGCCAGCTCTCGGGACAGAAAGAACACTGAAGCTTTCTTT
CASSRDRKNTEAFF
>TRBJ1-6|once|.|TRBV6-5
TGTGCCAGCAGTTACTCGATCCCGGGGGAGGTTTCACCCCTCCACTTT
CASSYSIPGEVSPLHF
>TRBJ2-2|.|TRBD2|TRBV27
TGTGCCAGCAGTTTATGGACTAGCGGGGGGGCCGGGGAGCTGTTTTTT
CASSLWTSGGAGELFF
>TRBJ1-2|.|.|TRBV6-6
TGTGCCAGCACCTACCCGGACAATTCCTATGGCTACACCTTC
CASTYPDNSYGYTF
>TRBJ1-1|once|TRBD1|TRBV9
TGTGCCAGCAGCGTAGGCACAGGGGGAGGCACTGAAGCTTTCTTT
CASSVGTGGGTEAFF
>TRBJ2-5|.|TRBD1|TRBV6-5
TGTGCCAGCAGTTACGGGACAGGAGAGTTGGAGACCCAGTACTTC
CASSYGTGELETQYF
>TRBJ1-2|.|.|TRBV6-5
TGTGCCAGCAGTCCAGGGGCGCGGGGCTACACCTTC
CASSPGARGYTF
>TRBJ2-4|few|.|TRBV2
TGTGCCAGCAGTGAAGACAGGGCTCGGAAGTACTTC
CASSEDRARKYF
>TRBJ2-5|.|.|TRBV9
TGTGCCAGCAGCGTAGGGGCAGCCCAAGAGACCCAGTACTTC
CASSVGAAQETQYF
>TRBJ2-1|.|.|TRBV7-3
TGTGCCAGCAGCTTCTCTAGGGGCTCCTACAATGAGCAGTTCTTC
CASSFSRGSYNEQFF
>TRBJ2-5|.|TRBD2|TRBV6-1
TGTGCCAGCAGTGAATCTAGCGGGGGGGCGGAGACCCAGTACTTC
CASSESSGGAETQYF
>TRBJ1-1|.|.|TRBV12-5
TGTGCTAGTGGTTCTCTTAAAACAGGGCTCCCTGAAGCTTTCTTT
CASGSLKTGLPEAFF
>TRBJ2-1|once|.|TRBV6-2/TRBV6-3
TGTGCCAGCAGTCAAACAGGGTTTAGCTCCTACAATGAGCAGTTCTTC
CASSQTGFSSYNEQFF
>TRBJ2-3|few|TRBD1|TRBV15
TGTGCCACCAGCGGGGATTCAGGGGGCATTGTAGATACGCAGTATTTT
CATSGDSGGIVDTQYF
>TRBJ2-7|.|.|TRBV2
TGTGCCAGCGGATACAGGTCCTACGAGCAGTACTTC
CASGYRSYEQYF
>TRBJ1-1|.|.|TRBV7-8
TGTGCCAGCAGCTATAACAGGGCTTTTAACACTGAAGCTTTCTTT
CASSYNRAFNTEAFF
>TRBJ1-1|.|TRBD1|TRBV2
TGTGCCAGCAGTATACTGACAGGGGCGAGGTCTGAAGCTTTCTTT
CASSILTGARSEAFF
>TRBJ1-5|few|TRBD1|TRBV5-1
TGCGCCAGCAGCCCTGGGACAGTTAATAGCAATCAGCCCCAGCATTTT
CASSPGTVNSNQPQHF
>TRBJ2-2|once|.|TRBV4-1
TGCGCCAGCAGCCACCAAAGTGGGGGCCCCGGCACCGGGGAGCTGTTTTTT
CASSHQSGGPGTGELFF
>TRBJ2-7|.|.|TRBV10-1
TGCGCCAGCAGTGAGGCTAGCGCTAACTCCTACGAGCAGTACTTC
CASSEASANSYEQYF